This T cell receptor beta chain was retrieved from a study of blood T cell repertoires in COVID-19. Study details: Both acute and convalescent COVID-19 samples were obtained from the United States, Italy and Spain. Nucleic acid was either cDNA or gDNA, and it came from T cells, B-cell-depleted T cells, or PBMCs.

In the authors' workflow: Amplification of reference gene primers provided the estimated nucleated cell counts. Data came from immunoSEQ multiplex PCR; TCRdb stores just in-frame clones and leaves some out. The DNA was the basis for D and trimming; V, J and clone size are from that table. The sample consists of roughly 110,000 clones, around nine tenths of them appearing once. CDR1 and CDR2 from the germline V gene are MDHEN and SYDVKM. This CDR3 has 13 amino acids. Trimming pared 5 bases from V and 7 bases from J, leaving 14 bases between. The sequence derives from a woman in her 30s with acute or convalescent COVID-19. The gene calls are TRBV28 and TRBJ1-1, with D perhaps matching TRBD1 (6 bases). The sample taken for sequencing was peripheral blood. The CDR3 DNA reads TGTGCCAGCAGTCGAAGGGGGACAATTGAAGCTTTCTTT. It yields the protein CASSRRGTIEAFF.